This paragraph reports one TCR beta chain. Other DNA sequences in the same sample also yield this CDR3. Sequenced by immunoSEQ multiplex PCR; TCRdb stores in-frame clones only, minus some. This sample has 50,000 to 65,000 clones, with 75% to 90% found just once. The data derive from a study of lymphopenia after photon versus proton radiotherapy. CDR1 and CDR2 from the germline V gene are SGHDT and YYEEEE. The CDR3 has 13 amino acids. The V end was cut by 0 bases, the J end by 5 bases, with 6 bases between. The receptor comes from a man older than 75 with esophageal cancer. The V and J genes are TRBV5-6 and TRBJ2-1; D might be TRBD2 (6 bases). The specimen was peripheral blood, collected from a patient treated with proton-based radiotherapy. CDR3 residues: CASSLGGDNEQFF. The CDR3, as DNA: TGTGCCAGCAGCTTGGGCGGGGACAATGAGCAGTTCTTC.